Below, 7 T cell receptor beta chains from the same sample are listed, as sequenced in a study of CD8 T cells in ankylosing spondylitis. The study, taken as a whole, reports: Among TCR beta sequences, a motif of eight highly homologous variants appeared characteristic of ankylosing spondylitis blood.

TCRdb independently ran MiXCR on the 5' RACE reads; one entry per CDR3 protein. The table shows over 400,000 distinct CDR3 sequences, with around 26% occurring only once. For these TCRs, the target antigens are not known. The sequenced material came from blood, either unsorted or a sorted T cell fraction (not recorded which). These receptors originate from a male donor with ankylosing spondylitis.

This clonotype was found many times. V usage is TRBV20-1 and J usage is TRBJ2-3; 8 bases match TRBD2. V lost 2 bases to trimming and J lost 4 bases; unmatched junction nucleotides: 5. There are 14 residues in the CDR3. Germline-derived CDR1 and CDR2 are DFQATT and SNEGSKA (reference sequence). CDR3 nucleotide sequence: TGCAGTGCTAGAAGCGGGAGATTCGCAGATACGCAGTATTTT. Protein sequence: CSARSGRFADTQYF.

In its sample, this clonotype was seen many times. The rearrangement joins TRBV12-3 or TRBV12-4 to TRBJ2-1; TRBD2 agrees at 13 bases. The V gene end was trimmed by 2 bases and the J gene end by 8 bases; junction bases not matched to a gene: 3. This CDR3 spans 15 amino acids. The CDR3 DNA is TGTGCCAGCAGTTTAAGGACTAGCGGGGGCGATGAGCAGTTCTTC. Translation gives CASSLRTSGGDEQFF.

The table lists this clonotype with a few counts. The J gene is TRBJ1-4, the V gene TRBV5-5, with D possibly matching TRBD1 (6 bases). V gave up 2 bases and J gave up 7 bases, with 18 bases separating them. This CDR3 is 16 amino acids long. Germline V lookup: CDR1 SGHKS, CDR2 YYEKEE (reference sequence). The CDR3 reads CASSLNWGAEFEKLFF. The CDR3 region has the DNA TGTGCCAGCAGCTTAAATTGGGGGGCCGAATTTGAAAAACTGTTTTTT. Full variable domain (outside the CDR3, taken from reference TRBV5-5 and TRBJ1-4): DAGVTQSPTHLIKTRGQQVTLRCSPISGHKSVSWYQQVLGQGPQFIFQYYEKEERGRGNFPDRFSARQFPNYSSELNVNALLLGDSALYLCASSLNWGAEFEKLFFGSGTQLSVL.

This clonotype turned up a few times. The chain employs TRBV12-3 or TRBV12-4 and TRBJ1-2; D is possibly TRBD1 (5 bases). The CDR3 has 15 amino acids. With 6 bases removed from V and 0 bases from J, the gap between germline ends came to 14 bases. The CDR3, as DNA: TGTGCCAGCAGACCGGGACCGTCGTCTAACTATGGCTACACCTTC. Amino acid sequence: CASRPGPSSNYGYTF.

This clonotype was observed a few times. The chain recombines TRBV10-3 with TRBJ1-2; D may be TRBD1 (5 bases). The length of the CDR3 is 15 residues. In germline, CDR1 is ENHRY, CDR2 SYGVKD. V was pared by 0 bases and J by 0 bases, with 8 bases between. CDR3 DNA: TGTGCCATCAGTGAGTCGAGGGGCTCTAACTATGGCTACACCTTC. Its protein product is CAISESRGSNYGYTF.

This clonotype appeared a few times. V is TRBV5-1 and J is TRBJ2-2, with 11 bases aligning to TRBD2. Trimming cost V 2 bases and J 2 bases; bases outside gene matches: 2. From germline, CDR1 is SGHRS and CDR2 YFSETQ. The CDR3 spans 16 residues. CDR3 in DNA: TGCGCCAGCAGCTTCCTAGCGGGAGGCAACACCGGGGAGCTGTTTTTT. Amino acid sequence: CASSFLAGGNTGELFF.

This rearrangement joins TRBV30 to TRBJ2-3; no clear D. CDR1 is GTSNPN, CDR2 SVGIG, per germline (reference sequence). Trimming pared 4 bases from V and 0 bases from J, leaving 8 bases between. CDR3 length: 13 residues. CDR3 sequence reads: CAWNLYSTDTQYF. The CDR3 coding sequence is TGTGCCTGGAACCTTTACAGCACAGATACGCAGTATTTT.